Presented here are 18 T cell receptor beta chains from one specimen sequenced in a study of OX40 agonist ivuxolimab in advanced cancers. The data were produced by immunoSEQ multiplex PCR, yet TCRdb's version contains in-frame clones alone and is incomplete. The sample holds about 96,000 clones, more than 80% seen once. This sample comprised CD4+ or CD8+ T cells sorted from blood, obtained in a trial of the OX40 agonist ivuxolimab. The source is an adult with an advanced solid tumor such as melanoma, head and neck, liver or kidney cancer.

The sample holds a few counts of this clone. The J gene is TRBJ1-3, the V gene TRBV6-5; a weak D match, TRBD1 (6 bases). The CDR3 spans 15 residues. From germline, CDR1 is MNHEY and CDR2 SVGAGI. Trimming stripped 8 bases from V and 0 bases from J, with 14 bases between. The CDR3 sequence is CASSPQDSSGNTIYF. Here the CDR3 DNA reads TGTGCCAGCTCCCCCCAGGACAGCTCTGGAAACACCATATATTTT.

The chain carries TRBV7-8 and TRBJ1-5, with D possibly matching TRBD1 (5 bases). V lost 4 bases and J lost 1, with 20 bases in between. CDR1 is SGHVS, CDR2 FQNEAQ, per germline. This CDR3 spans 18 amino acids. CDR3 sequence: CASSSWGFQGASNQPQHF. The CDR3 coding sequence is TGTGCCAGCAGCTCATGGGGTTTCCAGGGTGCAAGCAATCAGCCCCAGCATTTT.

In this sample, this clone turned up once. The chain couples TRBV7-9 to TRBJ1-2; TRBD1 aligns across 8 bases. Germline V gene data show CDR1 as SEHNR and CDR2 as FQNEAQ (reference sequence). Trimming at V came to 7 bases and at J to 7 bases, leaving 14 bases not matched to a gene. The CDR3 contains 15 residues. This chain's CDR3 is CASTSMSQGAGGYTF. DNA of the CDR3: TGTGCCAGCACCTCCATGTCCCAGGGGGCAGGTGGCTACACCTTC.

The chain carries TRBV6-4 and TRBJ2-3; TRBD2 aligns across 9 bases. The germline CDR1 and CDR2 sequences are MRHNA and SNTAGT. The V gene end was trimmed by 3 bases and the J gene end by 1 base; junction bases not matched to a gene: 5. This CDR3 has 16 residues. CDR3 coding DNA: TGTGCCAGCAGTGAAGGGGCTAGCGGGGGCACAGATACGCAGTATTTT. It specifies CASSEGASGGTDTQYF.

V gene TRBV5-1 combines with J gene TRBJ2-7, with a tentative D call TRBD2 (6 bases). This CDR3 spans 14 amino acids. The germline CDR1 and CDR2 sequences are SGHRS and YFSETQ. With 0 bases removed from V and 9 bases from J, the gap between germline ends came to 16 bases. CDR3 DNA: TGCGCCAGCAGCTTGGGTAGCGGACCTACGGCGCAGTACTTC. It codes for CASSLGSGPTAQYF.

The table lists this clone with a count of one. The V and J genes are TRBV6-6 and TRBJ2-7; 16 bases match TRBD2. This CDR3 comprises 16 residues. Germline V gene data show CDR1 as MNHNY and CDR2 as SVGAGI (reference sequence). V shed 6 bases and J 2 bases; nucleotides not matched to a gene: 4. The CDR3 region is CASRPGLAGGPYEQYF. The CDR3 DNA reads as TGTGCCAGCAGGCCGGGACTAGCGGGAGGGCCCTACGAGCAGTACTTC.

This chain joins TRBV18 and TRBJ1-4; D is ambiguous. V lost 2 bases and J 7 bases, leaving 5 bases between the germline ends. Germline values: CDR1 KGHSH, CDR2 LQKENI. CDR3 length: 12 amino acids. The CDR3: CASSPGPEKLFF. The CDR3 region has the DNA TGTGCCAGCTCACCAGGGCCTGAAAAACTGTTTTTT.

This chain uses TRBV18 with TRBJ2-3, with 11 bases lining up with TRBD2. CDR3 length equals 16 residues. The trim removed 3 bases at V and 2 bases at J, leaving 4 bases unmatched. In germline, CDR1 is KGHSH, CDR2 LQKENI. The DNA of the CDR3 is TGTGCCAGCTCACCGGTAGCGGGAGGGGCCACAGATACGCAGTATTTT. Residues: CASSPVAGGATDTQYF.

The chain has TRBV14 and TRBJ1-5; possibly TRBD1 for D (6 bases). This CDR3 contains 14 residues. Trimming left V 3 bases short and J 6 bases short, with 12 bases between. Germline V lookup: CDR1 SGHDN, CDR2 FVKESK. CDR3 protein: CASSQGGVSQPQHF. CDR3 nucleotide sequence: TGTGCCAGCAGCCAGGGGGGCGTCAGTCAGCCCCAGCATTTT.

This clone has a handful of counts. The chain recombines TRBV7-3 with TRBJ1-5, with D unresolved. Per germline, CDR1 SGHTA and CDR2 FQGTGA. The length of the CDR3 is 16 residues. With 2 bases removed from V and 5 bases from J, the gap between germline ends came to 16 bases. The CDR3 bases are TGTGCCAGCAGCTTAGACCTGACAAGCTCACATCAGCCCCAGCATTTT. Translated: CASSLDLTSSHQPQHF.

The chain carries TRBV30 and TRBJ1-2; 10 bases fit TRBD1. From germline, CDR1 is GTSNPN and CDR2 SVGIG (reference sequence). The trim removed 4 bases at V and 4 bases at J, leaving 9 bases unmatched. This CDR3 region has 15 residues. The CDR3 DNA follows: TGTGCCTGGAACCCCCGGGACAGGGGAGGCTATGGCTACACCTTC. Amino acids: CAWNPRDRGGYGYTF.

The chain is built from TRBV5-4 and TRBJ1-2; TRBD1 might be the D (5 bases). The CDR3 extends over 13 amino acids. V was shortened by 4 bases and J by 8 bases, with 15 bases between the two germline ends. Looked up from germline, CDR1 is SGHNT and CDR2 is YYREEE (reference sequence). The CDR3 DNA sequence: TGTGCCAGCAGCGCCCCAGGGTCCTACGGCTACACCTTC. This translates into CASSAPGSYGYTF.

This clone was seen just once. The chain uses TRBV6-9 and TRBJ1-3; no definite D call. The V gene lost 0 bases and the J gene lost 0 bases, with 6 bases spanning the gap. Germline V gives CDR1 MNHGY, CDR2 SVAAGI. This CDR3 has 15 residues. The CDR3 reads CASSYSAASGNTIYF. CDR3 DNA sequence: TGTGCCAGCAGTTATTCGGCGGCCTCTGGAAACACCATATATTTT.

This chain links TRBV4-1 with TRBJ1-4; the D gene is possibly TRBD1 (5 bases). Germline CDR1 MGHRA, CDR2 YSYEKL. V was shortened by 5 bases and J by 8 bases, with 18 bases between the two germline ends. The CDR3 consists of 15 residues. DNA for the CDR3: TGCGCCAGCAGCTCGGGGGTCTGGCGATGGGAAAAACTGTTTTTT. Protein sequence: CASSSGVWRWEKLFF.

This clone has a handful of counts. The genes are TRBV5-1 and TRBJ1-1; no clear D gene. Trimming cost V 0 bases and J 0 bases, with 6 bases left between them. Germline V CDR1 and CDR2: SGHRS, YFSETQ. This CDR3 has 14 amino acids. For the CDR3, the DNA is TGCGCCAGCAGCTTGGGACTGATGAACACTGAAGCTTTCTTT. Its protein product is CASSLGLMNTEAFF.

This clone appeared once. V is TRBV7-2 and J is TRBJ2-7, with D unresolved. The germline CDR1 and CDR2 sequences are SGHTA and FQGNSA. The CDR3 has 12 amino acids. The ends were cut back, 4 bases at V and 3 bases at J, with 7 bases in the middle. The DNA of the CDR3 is TGTGCCAGCAGCTCACCCGACTACGAGCAGTACTTC. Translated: CASSSPDYEQYF.

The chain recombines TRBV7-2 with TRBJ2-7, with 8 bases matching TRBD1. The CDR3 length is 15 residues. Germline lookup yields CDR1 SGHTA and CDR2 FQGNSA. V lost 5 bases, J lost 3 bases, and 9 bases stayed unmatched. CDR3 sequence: CASSPGGTTSYEQYF. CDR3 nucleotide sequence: TGTGCCAGCAGCCCAGGGGGCACTACTAGCTACGAGCAGTACTTC.

The CDR3 DNA sequence: TGTGCCAGCAGTGAACGTCCAGGGGGTCCCACAGATACGCAGTATTTT. Protein product: CASSERPGGPTDTQYF. This chain links TRBV25-1 with TRBJ2-3, with TRBD1 matching over 7 bases. J gave up 2 bases and V 2 bases, and 7 bases lay outside the gene matches. This CDR3 has 16 residues. Germline lookup yields CDR1 MGHDK and CDR2 SYGVNS.